This record looks at one T cell receptor (beta chain) sequence and its context. This sample is drawn from a study of T cell changes during pregnancy in multiple sclerosis. V was trimmed by 5 bases and J by 0 bases, leaving 11 bases between them. Germline V lookup: CDR1 SGHTA, CDR2 FQGNSA. The length of the CDR3 is 15 residues. The method was immunoSEQ multiplex PCR; TCRdb's version includes in-frame clones alone and lacks a portion of them. The sample lists 90,000 to 120,000 clones; just under 95% were seen once. The chain combines TRBV7-2 with TRBJ1-5; TRBD1 is a possible D gene (6 bases). The receptor was derived from a female donor in good health, enrolled as a control in a pregnancy study. Sequencing was performed on peripheral blood, taken in the third trimester of pregnancy. Here the CDR3 DNA reads TGTGCCAGCAGCCCTACAGGGTATAGCAATCAGCCCCAGCATTTT. As protein: CASSPTGYSNQPQHF.